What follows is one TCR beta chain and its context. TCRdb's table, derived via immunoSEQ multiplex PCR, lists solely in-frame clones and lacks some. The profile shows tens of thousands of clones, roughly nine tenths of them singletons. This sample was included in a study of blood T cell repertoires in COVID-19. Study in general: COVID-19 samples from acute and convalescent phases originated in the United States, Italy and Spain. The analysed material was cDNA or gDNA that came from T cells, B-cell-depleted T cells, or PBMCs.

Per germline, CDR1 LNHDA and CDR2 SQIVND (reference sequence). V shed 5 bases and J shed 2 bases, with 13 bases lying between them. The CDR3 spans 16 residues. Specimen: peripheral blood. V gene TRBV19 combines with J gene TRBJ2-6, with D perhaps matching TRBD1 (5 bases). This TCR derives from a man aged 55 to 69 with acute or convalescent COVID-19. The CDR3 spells CASSEYRGAGANVLTF. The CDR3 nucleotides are TGTGCCAGTAGTGAATATAGGGGCGCTGGGGCCAACGTCCTGACTTTC.